One TCR beta chain is described in this entry. This clonotype was recorded many times. The target of this receptor is not known. Per-base qualities were not stored, and no clone one base away is much larger. This sample is drawn from a study of regulatory T cells in long-lasting Graves disease (dated by TCRdb to the early 2020s). About the study as a whole: Newly diagnosed Graves' disease patients had taken antithyroid drugs for less than 3 months. The study was conducted in China and was registered as a clinical trial. A total of about 35 samples underwent TCR sequencing, from about 13 patients with persistent Graves' disease and approximately 20 patients with newly diagnosed Graves' disease. Persistent Graves' disease patients were compared with newly diagnosed Graves' disease patients by peripheral blood TCR sequencing and RNA sequencing.

The germline V and J ends show losses of 4 bases and 5 bases respectively, and no gene match explains 6 bases of the junction. Per the germline V gene, SGHDT is the CDR1 and YYEEEE is the CDR2. The CDR3 contains 15 residues, cysteine and phenylalanine counted. The read is trimmed to its CDR3 DNA, 45 bases read in frame from base 1. The sample's time point, from its label and the paper: newly diagnosed GD, antithyroid drugs for less than 3 months. For both TCR sequencing and RNA sequencing, RNA was extracted from PBMCs in TRIzol. The diagnosis of Graves' disease followed American Thyroid Association guidelines. The patients came from an endocrinology department in Xi'an, China. Each patient gave 7 to 9.5 milliliters of peripheral blood, collected in an EDTA anticoagulant tube. Ficoll Paque Plus density gradient separation was used to isolate PBMCs, and no further T cell sorting was performed. RNA quality was checked with an Agilent 2100 Bioanalyzer and agarose gel, and concentration with a NanoDrop 2000.

Libraries were prepared through multiplex PCR. Sequenced using an Illumina HiSeq 4000. To build TCR beta libraries, CDR3 regions were amplified by Arm-PCR using iRepertoire HTBI primers. Before sequencing, the PCR products went through gel purification. Under the source paper's analysis protocol: Gene usage analysis of CDR3 amino acid clonotypes used the approximately 62 TRBV and some 15 TRBJ segments found across samples. COPE and FqMerger were used to merge the filtered high-quality paired reads into contigs. BLAST was used to align contigs to IMGT TRBV, TRBD and TRBJ reference genes, with CDR3 defined following IMGT. Clonotypes above 0.1% frequency were classified as highly expanded clones. Shannon entropy served as the measure of repertoire diversity, while the Gini coefficient captured V-J evenness. A clonotype found in more than one individual was treated as public. Starting from the raw public reads, TCRdb applied fastp trimming at Q25, assembled clones with MiXCR and retained in-frame beta chains. Each entry is one CDR3 protein sequence, shown with its most common DNA and genes. The V and J calls shown here were made by TCRdb, not taken from the authors' results. Counted in this sample were 360,000 or so distinct CDR3 sequences; roughly 10% of them appeared once. Clones ranked in the top ten supply approximately 20% of the sample.

General study outcomes and caveats: The authors acknowledged the small sample size as a limitation that may reduce accuracy. The study examined only peripheral blood because the primary lesion, thyroid tissue, could not be accessed. Persistent disease showed preferential use of TRBV28, TRBJ1-2 and TRBJ2-5, whereas newly diagnosed disease favored TRBV20-1 and TRBJ2-1. Patients with persistent disease shared more public clonotypes (around 3,000) than newly diagnosed patients did (around 930). Only the TCR beta chain was sequenced and analyzed. Compared with newly diagnosed patients, persistent Graves' disease patients had lower TCR Shannon entropy and fewer highly expanded clones, which suggests clonal expansion.

These data are also associated with another study on T cells in Graves' hyperthyroidism and ophthalmopathy. As that second paper reports: A patient counted as having stable Graves' hyperthyroidism if no progression to ophthalmopathy occurred over 18 months of follow-up. Hyperthyroidism patients were newly diagnosed, had a disease duration of under 2 months, and were aged 18 to 65 years. Patients with uncontrolled infections, other autoimmune diseases, pregnancy or lactation were excluded. Diagnoses relied on clinical symptoms, serum thyroxine and TRAb, thyroid ultrasound and orbital computed tomography. For the first round of RT-PCR on the TCR CDR3, the HTBI primer set was used together with the Qiagen OneStep RT-PCR kit. Most expanded thyroid clonotypes (frequency above 0.001) were also detected in blood, suggesting blood repertoires may reflect thyroid immune responses. A model built on a 13 V-J signature distinguished ophthalmopathy from stable hyperthyroidism, reaching 87.88% sensitivity and about 81% specificity in cross-validation and 80%/75% in testing. In validation, progression to ophthalmopathy was predicted by the model with around 70% sensitivity and roughly 72% specificity, a median of approximately 6.5 months before onset. To identify TCR V-J signatures that set the groups apart, the researchers used a discovery cohort of about a hundred patients, made up of around 40 with Graves' ophthalmopathy and 55 to 65 with stable Graves' hyperthyroidism. Whether ophthalmopathy could be predicted prospectively was tested in an independent validation cohort made up of roughly 19 hyperthyroidism patients plus 17 patients who later progressed to ophthalmopathy. The 100 discovery patients were divided at random into training and test sets in a 7:3 ratio. Thyroid tissue and blood T-cell repertoires from six Graves' hyperthyroidism patients were also compared in the study. After sampling, hyperthyroidism patients received methimazole starting at 30 mg daily, and ophthalmopathy patients received high-dose intravenous methylprednisolone. Libraries were constructed in a second round of multiplex PCR, after which size selection and purification were carried out. Sequencing of the libraries was done on an Illumina HiSeq2000 using paired-end 100 bp reads. SOAPnuke was used to process the raw data, throwing out any read that contained adapters or uncalled bases, had a mean Phred below 15, or lacked an exact constant-primer or identifier match. High-quality paired reads were merged with COPE v1.2.5, and unique nucleotide sequences were defined as clonotypes. MiTCR v1.1 was used to align clonotypes to the IMGT TRBV, TRBD and TRBJ reference segments. Analysis was restricted to V-J combinations with a frequency above 0.0001, which covered just over 98% of repertoires. A TCS score was defined as the ratio of F50 (clonal expansion) to E x V (chaos), with BLOSUM62-based TCRdist applied between CDR3 peptides within each V-J. Welch's t-statistics and random forest reduced roughly 530 V-J features to 13, which were used in a naive Bayes classifier (R e1071). Sample size was not statistically predetermined, and investigators were not blinded to group allocation. According to the paper, TCR Vbeta CDR3 sequencing was carried out on approximately 140 peripheral blood samples, which came from over 40 ophthalmopathy, around 74 hyperthyroidism and 17 progressor patients.

This TCR came from a woman younger than 30 with Graves disease. Donor details come from another sample of the same person, matched by shared clones. The chain is encoded by TRBV5-6 joined to TRBJ1-6; 7 middle bases align to TRBD1. The source material was peripheral blood mononuclear cells (PBMCs), sampled at new diagnosis, from a patient treated with antithyroid drugs. The CDR3 has the sequence CASSGLQGNNSPLHF. The DNA sequence follows: TGTGCCAGCAGCGGCCTACAGGGGAATAATTCACCCCTCCACTTT.